This record looks at one T cell receptor (beta chain) sequence and its context. The data belong to a study of OX40 agonist ivuxolimab in advanced cancers. V dropped 7 bases and J dropped 4; count of bases not matched to a gene: 7. Germline V gives CDR1 MNHNY, CDR2 SVGAGI (reference sequence). This CDR3 has 14 amino acids. Blood specimens came from baseline, cycle 4 day 1, and cycle 7 day 1. Clones were sequenced by immunoSEQ multiplex PCR, and TCRdb holds only the in-frame ones, with some missing. The table includes 40,000 to 50,000 clones, 70% to 90% detected once. The specimen comprised CD4+ or CD8+ T cells sorted from blood, sampled in a trial of the OX40 agonist ivuxolimab. The V gene is TRBV6-6, the J gene TRBJ2-3; 8 positions agree with TRBD1. This receptor was taken from an adult with an advanced solid tumor such as melanoma, head and neck, liver or kidney cancer. CDR3 region: CASIPDRGPDTQYF. The CDR3 DNA reads TGTGCCAGCATTCCTGACAGGGGACCAGATACGCAGTATTTT.